This T cell receptor beta chain was observed in a study of T cells expressing NK-cell markers. TCRdb processed the 5' RACE reads again and assigns one entry to each CDR3 protein, with no DNA. The repertoire table contains 150,000 or so distinct CDR3 sequences. CDR1 DFQATT and CDR2 SNEGSKA come from the germline V gene (reference sequence). This CDR3 contains 13 residues. This sequence joins TRBV20-1 and TRBJ1-2; the TCRdb D gene call, TRBD1, has no DNA to confirm it. The clonotype comes from a woman aged 18 to 75 in good health. Sequences were obtained from blood T cells: a sorted CD56 or NKG2C T cell subset, CD4+ or CD8+ T cells, or bulk PBMC T cells (not recorded which). The CDR3 loop is CSAHRDMGYGYTF.